This T cell receptor (beta chain) was sequenced for a study of blood T cell repertoires in COVID-19. The CDR3 is 14 residues long. The ends were cut back, 4 bases at V and 0 bases at J, with 10 bases in the middle. Germline V gene sequence: CDR1 SGHRS, CDR2 YFSETQ. The repertoire was sequenced with immunoSEQ multiplex PCR; TCRdb's copy has only in-frame clones and lacks some. Here the sample spans some 150,000 clones, around 81% being singletons. The chain employs TRBV5-1 and TRBJ1-1; possibly TRBD1 for D (6 bases). The sample consisted of peripheral blood. This clonotype was obtained from a man aged 60-69 years with active or convalescent COVID-19. The CDR3 sequence: CASSPDSMNTEAFF. DNA for the CDR3: TGCGCCAGCAGCCCGGACAGTATGAACACTGAAGCTTTCTTT.